The next 26 T cell receptor beta chains were all read from a single sample in a study of cytomegalovirus exposure and HLA in healthy donors. The PCR employed 60 Vbeta primers together with 13 Jbeta primers. Profiling relied on immunoSEQ multiplex PCR, and the TCRdb table lists in-frame clones only, not all of them. This table holds 90,000 to 120,000 clones, approximately 80% found once. What was sequenced was PBMCs. The receptors were gathered from a woman younger than 30 in good health and CMV-seropositive.

The J gene is TRBJ2-1, the V gene TRBV28; 9 bases are a match to TRBD2. Germline V lookup: CDR1 MDHEN, CDR2 SYDVKM. With 6 bases clipped from V and 5 bases from J, the junction kept 8 bases outside the gene matches. The CDR3 totals 15 residues. This CDR3 is CASRGAGGTDNEQFF. In DNA form, the CDR3 reads TGTGCCAGCAGGGGCGCGGGAGGGACAGACAATGAGCAGTTCTTC. Combining the CDR3 with reference TRBV28 and TRBJ2-1 gives the whole variable domain DVKVTQSSRYLVKRTGEKVFLECVQDMDHENMFWYRQDPGLGLRLIYFSYDVKMKEKGDIPEGYSVSREKKERFSLILESASTNQTSMYLCASRGAGGTDNEQFFGPGTRLTVL.

This clone appeared a few times. The chain carries TRBV4-2 and TRBJ2-1; 8 nucleotides agree with TRBD2. This CDR3 region has 18 residues. CDR1 and CDR2 (germline): LGHNA, YNFKEQ. V trimming: 0 bases; J trimming: 4 bases; junction bases outside the gene matches: 11. The CDR3 nucleotides read TGTGCCAGCAGCCAAGATTATTGGAATAGCGGGACGTACAATGAGCAGTTCTTC. It translates to CASSQDYWNSGTYNEQFF.

This chain connects TRBV25-1 to TRBJ2-1; D is uncertain. The germline V gene has CDR1 MGHDK and CDR2 SYGVNS. The V gene lost 2 bases and the J gene lost 0 bases, with 8 bases spanning the gap. This CDR3 contains 15 residues. The CDR3 loop is CASSEDTDSYNEQFF. The CDR3 DNA follows: TGTGCCAGCAGTGAAGACACCGACTCCTACAATGAGCAGTTCTTC.

The chain combines TRBV9 with TRBJ2-2; TRBD1 matches at 9 bases. Germline CDR1 reads SGDLS; CDR2 reads YYNGEE. The junction had 9 bases not matched to a gene; V was cut back by 3 bases and J by 3 bases. This CDR3 contains 17 residues. The CDR3 sequence: CASSDSTGGGYTGELFF. The CDR3 DNA reads as TGTGCCAGCAGCGACAGTACAGGGGGCGGGTACACCGGGGAGCTGTTTTTT.

The chain couples TRBV21-1 to TRBJ2-5; the table's TRBD1 call for D was not verified on the DNA. TRBV21-1 has pseudogene status. CDR3 length equals 15 residues. The CDR3: CASSKPGGGQETQYF. The CDR3 DNA is TGTGCCAGCAGCAAACCAGGAGGGGGCCAGGAGACCCAGTACTTC.

As regards this clone: The junction differs from germline at one of its ends, possibly a read error. This chain links TRBV7-7 with TRBJ1-5; maybe TRBD1 (5 bases). This CDR3 comprises 13 residues. In germline, CDR1 is SSHAT, CDR2 FNYEAQ (reference sequence). In nucleotides, the CDR3 is TGTGCTAGCAGCTTAGGATGGGGCCAGCCCCAGCATTTT. Translation: CASSLGWGQPQHF.

The J gene is TRBJ1-1, the V gene TRBV2; D might be TRBD1 (6 bases). Germline V CDR1 and CDR2: SNHLY, FYNNEI. The V end was cut by 2 bases, the J end by 1 base, with 17 bases between. This CDR3 contains 17 residues. CDR3 region: CASSEYTGHAKNTEAFF. Written as DNA, the CDR3 is TGTGCCAGCAGTGAATACACAGGGCACGCAAAGAACACTGAAGCTTTCTTT.

The chain has TRBV27 and TRBJ2-5; D may be TRBD2 (5 bases). V was trimmed by 5 bases and J by 1 base, leaving 14 bases between them. This CDR3 has 15 residues. Germline lookup yields CDR1 MNHEY and CDR2 SMNVEV (reference sequence). The CDR3 protein is CASSQWAGVQETQYF. The DNA of the CDR3 is TGTGCCAGCAGTCAATGGGCGGGCGTCCAAGAGACCCAGTACTTC.

The chain joins TRBV2 to TRBJ2-7; 11 nucleotides match TRBD2. The V gene end was trimmed by 5 bases and the J gene end by 3 bases; junction bases not matched to a gene: 6. The CDR3 loop spans 15 amino acids. Germline V gene sequence: CDR1 SNHLY, CDR2 FYNNEI. CDR3 DNA: TGTGCCAGCAGTTTGCTTCTAGCGGGGGGCTACGAGCAGTACTTC. Encoded protein: CASSLLLAGGYEQYF.

The V call is TRBV4-1, the J call TRBJ1-1; the D gene is possibly TRBD1 (5 bases). V shed 4 bases and J shed 1 base, with 13 bases lying between them. The CDR3 contains 15 residues. Germline V gene lookup returns CDR1 MGHRA and CDR2 YSYEKL. Here the CDR3 DNA reads TGCGCCAGCAGCCGACAGAATCGCCCGAACACTGAAGCTTTCTTT. It is translated as CASSRQNRPNTEAFF.

The CDR3 protein is CASSYGTGEAFF. DNA for the CDR3: TGTGCCAGCAGCTACGGGACAGGGGAAGCTTTCTTT. The rearrangement uses TRBV5-4 and TRBJ1-1; TRBD1 matches at 9 bases. With V trimmed by 3 bases and J by 8 bases, 2 bases remained unmatched. The germline CDR1 and CDR2 sequences are SGHNT and YYREEE (reference sequence). The CDR3 is made up of 12 amino acids.

The chain links TRBV30 to TRBJ1-1, with 8 nucleotides matching TRBD1. The CDR3 contains 13 residues. CDR1 is GTSNPN and CDR2 is SVGIG in the germline V gene (reference sequence). Trimming took 5 bases from V and 0 from J; bases not matched to a gene: 2. CDR3 amino acids: CAWADRVNTEAFF. For the CDR3, the DNA is TGTGCCTGGGCGGACAGGGTGAACACTGAAGCTTTCTTT.

This clone was found a few times. DNA for the CDR3: TGCGCCAGCCCACAGGGCCACGAGCAGTACTTC. Translation: CASPQGHEQYF. The V call is TRBV5-1, the J call TRBJ2-7; TRBD1 is a possible D gene (6 bases). With 7 bases removed from V and 5 bases from J, the gap between germline ends came to 10 bases. The CDR3 is 11 residues long. Germline values: CDR1 SGHRS, CDR2 YFSETQ.

This rearrangement joins TRBV2 to TRBJ2-2; 12 bases agree with TRBD2. V trimming: 6 bases; J trimming: 1 base; junction bases outside the gene matches: 0. CDR1 SNHLY and CDR2 FYNNEI come from the germline V gene. This CDR3 spans 15 amino acids. Written as DNA, the CDR3 is TGTGCCAGCAGACTAGCGGGAGGGAACACCGGGGAGCTGTTTTTT. This encodes CASRLAGGNTGELFF.

This clone was seen more than once but under ten times. This chain joins TRBV5-4 and TRBJ2-1; the D gene is possibly TRBD2 (6 bases). V lost 4 bases and J 3 bases, leaving 17 bases between the germline ends. Germline lookup yields CDR1 SGHNT and CDR2 YYREEE (reference sequence). The CDR3 is made up of 16 amino acids. Written as DNA, the CDR3 is TGTGCCAGCAGCATGACACCGGAGGGGCTCTACAATGAGCAGTTCTTC. Its protein is CASSMTPEGLYNEQFF. Full variable domain (remainder filled in from reference TRBV5-4 and TRBJ2-1): ETGVTQSPTHLIKTRGQQVTLRCSSQSGHNTVSWYQQALGQGPQFIFQYYREEENGRGNFPPRFSGLQFPNYSSELNVNALELDDSALYLCASSMTPEGLYNEQFFGPGTRLTVL.

This chain links TRBV30 with TRBJ2-3; 7 bases agree with TRBD2. CDR3 length: 15 residues. With V trimmed by 2 bases and J by 2 bases, 7 bases remained unmatched. Per the germline V gene, CDR1 is GTSNPN and CDR2 is SVGIG (reference sequence). The CDR3 coding sequence is TGTGCCTGGAGTATTTGGGGGGGGACCACAGATACGCAGTATTTT. As protein: CAWSIWGGTTDTQYF.

The chain is built from TRBV9 and TRBJ2-5, with D possibly matching TRBD2 (7 bases). The CDR3 is 16 amino acids. Germline CDR1 reads SGDLS; CDR2 reads YYNGEE. V gave up 0 bases and J gave up 2 bases, with 14 bases separating them. The CDR3 bases are TGTGCCAGCAGCGTAGGGGAGGGACAACGACAAGAGACCCAGTACTTC. This encodes CASSVGEGQRQETQYF.

V is TRBV7-9 and J is TRBJ2-7; D gene uncertain. The ends were cut back, 2 bases at V and 6 bases at J, with 5 bases in the middle. This CDR3 is 11 amino acids long. CDR1 and CDR2 (germline): SEHNR, FQNEAQ (reference sequence). The CDR3 spells CASSLRFEQYF. The CDR3, as DNA: TGTGCCAGCAGCTTACGGTTCGAGCAGTACTTC.

The chain has TRBV10-1 and TRBJ2-7, with TRBD2 matching over 7 bases. The J segment lost 6 bases and the V segment lost 0 bases, leaving 11 bases of the junction unmatched. The CDR3 spans 16 residues. Germline V gene data show CDR1 as WNHNN and CDR2 as SYGVQD (reference sequence). The CDR3 nucleotides are TGCGCCAGCAGTGAGTCGAGGGGCGGGAGCACGGGCGAGCAGTACTTC. This encodes CASSESRGGSTGEQYF.

J is TRBJ2-1 and V is TRBV5-1; possibly TRBD2 for D (5 bases). This CDR3 has 16 amino acids. V shed 4 bases and J shed 2 bases, with 16 bases lying between them. CDR1 and CDR2 from the germline V gene are SGHRS and YFSETQ. The CDR3 loop is CASSLGPDGTYNEQFF. The CDR3 nucleotides are TGCGCCAGCAGCCTCGGCCCTGACGGGACCTACAATGAGCAGTTCTTC.

This clone was recorded once. The chain carries TRBV2 and TRBJ2-4; D is possibly TRBD2 (5 bases). Per germline, CDR1 SNHLY and CDR2 FYNNEI. This CDR3 contains 14 residues. V was cut by 7 bases and J by 3 bases, with 13 bases left in between. The CDR3 DNA follows: TGTGCCAGCAACTCCGGACGGGACAAAAACATTCAGTACTTC. As protein: CASNSGRDKNIQYF.

The chain is built from TRBV6-5 and TRBJ1-5; tentative D call: TRBD1 (5 bases). Trimming removed 5 bases from V and 4 bases from J, with 15 bases in between. This CDR3 spans 15 amino acids. The germline gives CDR1 MNHEY, CDR2 SVGAGI. This CDR3 is CASSTREGWNQPQHF. The CDR3 nucleotides read TGTGCCAGCAGTACCCGGGAGGGGTGGAATCAGCCCCAGCATTTT.

The J gene is TRBJ2-4, the V gene TRBV5-1; 12 nucleotides match TRBD2. The CDR3 length is 15 residues. Germline V gene data show CDR1 as SGHRS and CDR2 as YFSETQ. J gave up 7 bases and V 5 bases, and 7 bases lay outside the gene matches. The CDR3 sequence: CASRPGTSGSNIQYF. In DNA form, the CDR3 reads TGCGCCAGCAGGCCCGGGACTAGCGGGTCTAACATTCAGTACTTC.

This clone was counted only a few times. The chain joins TRBV5-1 to TRBJ1-2; weak D call: TRBD1 (6 bases). CDR3 length: 14 amino acids. Germline CDR1 reads SGHRS; CDR2 reads YFSETQ. The V and J ends lost 7 bases and 10 bases respectively, with 23 bases between them. The CDR3 here is CASANSHRPGDYTF. The DNA for the CDR3 is TGCGCCAGCGCCAACTCCCACCGGCCAGGGGACTACACCTTC.

The gene calls are TRBV5-1 and TRBJ2-7; 8 nucleotides agree with TRBD1. J gave up 0 bases and V 3 bases, and 5 bases lay outside the gene matches. CDR1 and CDR2 (germline): SGHRS, YFSETQ. The CDR3 contains 15 residues. CDR3 loop: CASSSWTGSSYEQYF. The CDR3 DNA is TGCGCCAGCAGCTCCTGGACAGGGAGCTCCTACGAGCAGTACTTC.

This clone was detected only once. V is TRBV28 and J is TRBJ1-1; D is unresolved. CDR3 length: 13 amino acids. Germline assignment: CDR1 MDHEN and CDR2 SYDVKM. Trimming removed 7 bases at V and 4 bases at J, with 13 bases between. The CDR3 coding sequence is TGTGCCAGCAACAGTCTTAGTGGCACTGAAGCTTTCTTT. It is translated as CASNSLSGTEAFF. The full variable domain, with the rest looked up from reference TRBV28 and TRBJ1-1, is DVKVTQSSRYLVKRTGEKVFLECVQDMDHENMFWYRQDPGLGLRLIYFSYDVKMKEKGDIPEGYSVSREKKERFSLILESASTNQTSMYLCASNSLSGTEAFFGQGTRLTVV.